This TCR beta chain was identified in a study of cytomegalovirus exposure and HLA in healthy donors. In germline, CDR1 is DFQATT, CDR2 SNEGSKA (reference sequence). The germline V and J ends were trimmed by 6 bases and 3 bases, with 8 bases remaining between them. The CDR3 contains 11 residues. The method was immunoSEQ multiplex PCR; TCRdb's version includes in-frame clones alone and lacks a portion of them. The sample contains just over 65,000 clones, 97% of which appear only once. The rearrangement joins TRBV20-1 to TRBJ2-5; TRBD1 might be the D (5 bases). Material for sequencing was PBMCs. The sequence derives from a woman between 18 and 30 years old in good health and CMV-seropositive. The CDR3 spells CSAMTEETQYF. The CDR3 coding sequence is TGCAGTGCAATGACAGAAGAGACCCAGTACTTC.